This passage covers 11 T cell receptor beta chains from one sample sequenced in a study of OX40 agonist ivuxolimab in advanced cancers. The library was produced with the immunoSEQ multiplex PCR assay. Not all clones reach the TCRdb copy of this immuneACCESS table, which keeps in-frame sequences only. Checked studies attribute under half of the gap to unresolved V genes and leave the rest unexplained. The sample yields 50,000 to 60,000 clones; roughly 87% were counted once. The top ten clonotypes cover roughly 5.7% of the sample. Specimen: CD4+ or CD8+ T cells sorted from blood, collected in a trial of the OX40 agonist ivuxolimab. The receptor source for this set is an adult with an advanced solid tumor such as melanoma, head and neck, liver or kidney cancer.

This chain joins TRBV7-9 and TRBJ2-3, with a weak D call TRBD2 (6 bases). Per germline, CDR1 SEHNR and CDR2 FQNEAQ (reference sequence). Trimming pared 5 bases from V and 0 bases from J, leaving 15 bases between. This CDR3 comprises 16 residues. The CDR3 DNA reads as TGTGCCAGCAGCACCTCTTGGGGGGAAAGCACAGATACGCAGTATTTT. Translating gives CASSTSWGESTDTQYF. Full variable domain (rest looked up from reference TRBV7-9 and TRBJ2-3): DTGVSQNPRHKITKRGQNVTFRCDPISEHNRLYWYRQTLGQGPEFLTYFQNEAQLEKSRLLSDRFSAERPKGSFSTLEIQRTEQGDSAMYLCASSTSWGESTDTQYFGPGTRLTVL.

The V call is TRBV6-1, the J call TRBJ1-1; TRBD1 might be the D (5 bases). The V gene lost 5 bases and the J gene lost 4 bases, with 11 bases spanning the gap. The length of the CDR3 is 13 residues. Per germline, CDR1 MNHNS and CDR2 SASEGT. The CDR3, as DNA: TGTGCCAGCAGTAGGGGATGGGGCACTGAAGCTTTCTTT. Amino acids: CASSRGWGTEAFF.

V is TRBV5-1 and J is TRBJ1-1; maybe TRBD1 (5 bases). This CDR3 has 14 amino acids. The germline V gene has CDR1 SGHRS and CDR2 YFSETQ. V gave up 1 base and J gave up 5 bases, with 12 bases separating them. CDR3 bases: TGCGCCAGCAGCTTGCCGGGGGAGGAGACTGAAGCTTTCTTT. Translation: CASSLPGEETEAFF. Combining the CDR3 with reference TRBV5-1 and TRBJ1-1 gives the whole variable domain KAGVTQTPRYLIKTRGQQVTLSCSPISGHRSVSWYQQTPGQGLQFLFEYFSETQRNKGNFPGRFSGRQFSNSRSEMNVSTLELGDSALYLCASSLPGEETEAFFGQGTRLTVV.

On this clone: This sample includes further DNA sequences coding for the same CDR3. The rearrangement links TRBV28 to TRBJ2-3; D gene unclear. The CDR3 extends over 14 amino acids. The germline V gene encodes CDR1 MDHEN and CDR2 SYDVKM. V lost 3 bases to trimming and J lost 3 bases, with 10 bases between them. The CDR3 protein is CASSFLAGTDTQYF. CDR3 nucleotides: TGTGCCAGCAGTTTCTTAGCTGGAACAGATACGCAGTATTTT.

Only a few counts were recorded for this clone. V and J are TRBV27 and TRBJ2-7; possible D gene TRBD1, 5 bases. The CDR3 loop spans 12 amino acids. The V end lost 6 bases, the J end lost 4 bases, and 10 bases lay between the germline ends. Germline CDR1 and CDR2: MNHEY and SMNVEV (reference sequence). CDR3: CASRTDSYEQYF. CDR3 nucleotide sequence: TGTGCCAGCAGGACAGACAGTTACGAGCAGTACTTC.

This clone occurred a few times. Given a far larger clone just one base away, this is likely a sequencing read error. The gene calls are TRBV9 and TRBJ1-1, with D tentatively TRBD1 (5 bases). With 10 bases removed from V and 3 bases from J, the gap between germline ends came to 19 bases. Germline CDR1 SGDLS, CDR2 YYNGEE. CDR3 size: 14 residues. CDR3 in DNA: TGTGCCCGCGGCGGGGGGGAGGTGGACACTGAAGCTTTCTTT. Protein: CARGGGEVDTEAFF. Based on the CDR3 plus reference TRBV9 and TRBJ1-1, the full variable domain is DSGVTQTPKHLITATGQRVTLRCSPRSGDLSVYWYQQSLDQGLQFLIQYYNGEERAKGNILERFSAQQFPDLHSELNLSSLELGDSALYFCARGGGEVDTEAFFGQGTRLTVV.

The chain couples TRBV9 to TRBJ2-3; possibly TRBD2 for D (6 bases). Per the germline V gene, CDR1 is SGDLS and CDR2 is YYNGEE. The CDR3 contains 15 residues. The V and J ends lost 4 bases and 1 base respectively, with 13 bases between them. This chain's CDR3 is CASSLSGFGTDTQYF. CDR3 DNA sequence: TGTGCCAGCAGCCTAAGCGGGTTCGGCACAGATACGCAGTATTTT. Together with reference TRBV9 and TRBJ2-3, the CDR3 gives the full variable domain: DSGVTQTPKHLITATGQRVTLRCSPRSGDLSVYWYQQSLDQGLQFLIQYYNGEERAKGNILERFSAQQFPDLHSELNLSSLELGDSALYFCASSLSGFGTDTQYFGPGTRLTVL.

V and J are TRBV18 and TRBJ1-2, with 9 bases matching TRBD1. This CDR3 is built from 13 residues. V trimming: 5 bases; J trimming: 8 bases; junction bases outside the gene matches: 6. CDR1 KGHSH and CDR2 LQKENI come from the germline V gene. The CDR3 reads CASSAGTGYGYTF. CDR3 sequence (DNA): TGTGCCAGCTCAGCCGGGACAGGGTACGGCTACACCTTC.

This chain joins TRBV5-1 and TRBJ2-7; TRBD2 agrees at 10 bases. Trimming cost V 0 bases and J 5 bases; bases outside gene matches: 8. CDR1 is SGHRS, CDR2 YFSETQ, per germline. CDR3 length: 16 residues. The CDR3: CASSLASGGALDEQYV. DNA for the CDR3: TGCGCCAGCAGCTTGGCCAGCGGGGGGGCCTTGGACGAGCAGTACGTC.

The chain links TRBV11-3 to TRBJ2-1; weak D call: TRBD2 (5 bases). Trimming removed 5 bases at V and 4 bases at J, with 18 bases between. CDR1 and CDR2 (germline): SGHNT, YENEEA. The CDR3 consists of 16 residues. CDR3 DNA sequence: TGTGCCAGCAGCCCCCTAGGAGGTCTAGGATACAATGAGCAGTTCTTC. It translates to CASSPLGGLGYNEQFF.

This clone has only a few counts. V usage is TRBV4-1 and J usage is TRBJ1-6; 11 bases are a match to TRBD1. V lost 2 bases to trimming and J lost 10 bases; unmatched junction nucleotides: 10. Germline V gene data show CDR1 as MGHRA and CDR2 as YSYEKL. This CDR3 comprises 17 residues. CDR3 region: CASSQLPGQGVGSPLHF. The CDR3 DNA reads as TGCGCCAGCAGCCAACTTCCGGGACAGGGGGTCGGGTCACCCCTCCACTTT.